One T cell receptor (beta chain) is described in this entry. Trimming cost V 5 bases and J 6 bases, with 11 bases left between them. The CDR3 totals 12 residues. Per the germline V gene, CDR1 is MDHEN and CDR2 is SYDVKM. Assay used: immunoSEQ multiplex PCR; TCRdb lists only in-frame clones, some missing. Here the sample spans tens of thousands of clones, roughly three quarters being singletons. This record belongs to a study of T cell clones after liver transplantation. The input for sequencing was CD4+ T cells from blood, taken at the 22-month timepoint. This sequence originates from a human patient who received a liver transplant. Some of these T cells may belong to the graft donor. V usage is TRBV28 and J usage is TRBJ2-7; the D call may be TRBD1 or TRBD2 (5 bases each). CDR3 coding DNA: TGTGCCAGCAGTCGGGACGAGGGCGAGCAGTACTTC. It encodes CASSRDEGEQYF.